This entry features one TCR beta chain sequence. The sample comes from a study of blood T cell repertoires in COVID-19. About the research overall: The United States, Italy and Spain were the sources of the acute and convalescent COVID-19 samples.

Clinical history reported by participants formed the basis on which cohorts were assigned. Sequencing was performed with immunoSEQ multiplex PCR; in TCRdb, only in-frame clones are kept and a portion is missing. The table shows more than 200,000 clones, with 75% to 85% occurring only once. This CDR3 has 16 amino acids. With 4 bases removed from V and 2 bases from J, the gap between germline ends came to 15 bases. Germline V gene lookup returns CDR1 MDHEN and CDR2 SYDVKM. J is TRBJ1-5 and V is TRBV28; possibly TRBD1 for D (6 bases). The origin of this receptor is a man aged 30-40 years with acute COVID-19. The sample consisted of PBMCs or T cells enriched from blood (not recorded which). Here the CDR3 reads CASSSYQGMGNQPQHF. The CDR3 DNA is TGTGCCAGCAGTTCTTATCAGGGGATGGGCAATCAGCCCCAGCATTTT.